This TCR beta chain was found in a study of beta chain features in type 1 diabetes. Trimming removed 1 base from V and 5 bases from J, with 11 bases in between. Germline CDR1 and CDR2: SGHRS and YFSETQ. The CDR3 has 14 amino acids. Regarding the study as a whole: TCRB CDR3 length was moderately but significantly reduced in all four CD4+ subsets of Type 1 diabetes patients.

This clone was detected only a few times. Antigen specificity is unknown. Expressed TCRB transcripts got sequenced, as all isolated RNA was reverse transcribed. Using immunoSEQ multiplex PCR, the repertoire was profiled, and TCRdb retains in-frame clones only, with some absent. The sample shows about 700,000 clones, roughly 12% of them seen only once. The source material was naive CD4+ T cells from blood. This receptor was taken from a man aged 18 to 30 with type 1 diabetes. The J gene is TRBJ2-3, the V gene TRBV5-1; perhaps TRBD1 as D (6 bases). The CDR3 loop is CASSLLQGLDTQYF. CDR3 bases: TGCGCCAGCAGCTTGCTACAGGGCCTAGATACGCAGTATTTT.